This T cell receptor beta chain was documented in a study of blood T cell repertoires in COVID-19. Study information: From T cells, B-cell-depleted T cells, or PBMCs came the material, which was cDNA or gDNA.

Authors' analysis steps: Reference gene primer amplification gave nucleated cell count estimates. Some clones are missing from TCRdb's copy, which holds only in-frame ones; the method was immunoSEQ multiplex PCR. The V and J calls and clone size come from that table; D and trimming were worked out from the DNA. This sample has around 380,000 clones, with roughly four fifths found just once. The sequence came from a human donor with acute or convalescent COVID-19. The donor label of this sample is uncertain. The sequenced material came from peripheral blood.

CDR3 protein: CAWKGPSSYNSPLHF. The CDR3 coding sequence is TGTGCCTGGAAGGGGCCGAGCTCCTATAATTCACCCCTCCACTTT. V and J are TRBV30 and TRBJ1-6, with D possibly TRBD1 on 5 matching bases. Germline loops: CDR1 GTSNPN, CDR2 SVGIG (reference sequence). CDR3 length equals 15 residues. V lost 4 bases and J lost 0, with 10 bases in between.